This TCR beta chain was documented in a study of shared clonotypes between healthy human individuals. Points on this clone: Its antigen is not identified.

Deep-level running was used for the assay. Sequenced by immunoSEQ multiplex PCR; TCRdb stores in-frame clones only, minus some. The table records millions of clones, 85% to 95% of them present only once. CDR3 length: 14 amino acids. The V gene lost 5 bases and the J gene lost 1 base, with 13 bases spanning the gap. The germline V gene encodes CDR1 SQVTM and CDR2 ANQGSEA. The study, taken as a whole, reports: Non-shared clonotypes showed lower generation probabilities than clonotypes common to all four donors. With few donors, the genetic and exposure-history diversity represented was limited.

This TCR was sampled from a man aged 18 to 29 in good health. V is TRBV29-1 and J is TRBJ2-3; D is perhaps TRBD1 (5 bases). Material for sequencing was naive CD4+ T cells sorted from blood. Subset indicated: CD45RA+ positively selected. The CDR3 spells CSVLLAGRTDTQYF. The DNA of the CDR3 is TGCAGCGTTCTTTTGGCAGGGCGCACAGATACGCAGTATTTT.